Sequencing of this T cell receptor (beta chain) was carried out in a study of Ad26.COV2.S vaccination and SARS-CoV-2 variants. Study findings and constraints: Non-spike TCR breadth did not differ much between vaccine and placebo recipients. Possibly, TCR breadth and depth analyses underestimated total T cell responses. Vaccinees displayed broader spike-specific TCR repertoires than placebo recipients. CD8+ and CD4+ T cells specific for spike reportedly responded with substantial breadth after vaccination.

With 7 bases removed from V and 5 bases from J, the gap between germline ends came to 8 bases. Germline CDR1 is LGHDT and CDR2 is YNNKEL (reference sequence). This CDR3 is 11 amino acids long. The treatment is: about 20 received Ad26.COV2.S at low or high dose, single or two shots; about 5 received placebo; per-sample allocation not given. Day 63 after the first injection of vaccine or placebo was the sampling time. Sequencing was performed with immunoSEQ multiplex PCR; in TCRdb, only in-frame clones are kept and a portion is missing. The data contain about 370,000 clones, around 89% of them singletons. In regard to this clone: Its antigen is not identified.

The receptor was isolated from a person aged 18-65 years who received the Ad26.COV2.S COVID-19 vaccine or a placebo. The sample was peripheral blood, taken in a trial of Ad26.COV2.S vaccine versus placebo. The chain employs TRBV3-1 (or the pseudogene TRBV3-2) and TRBJ2-5, with D possibly TRBD2 on 5 matching bases. CDR3 nucleotide sequence: TGTGCCAGCACCGGAGGTGAGACCCAGTACTTC. This gives the protein CASTGGETQYF.